This paragraph covers one T cell receptor beta chain sequence. As yet, its antigen is unknown. These data belong to a study of cytomegalovirus exposure and HLA in healthy donors. Study details: Falling in the Caucasian-associated ancestry cluster were about four fifths of a few hundred genotyped donors.

The study, taken as a whole, reports: In most subjects, TCR beta sequences reportedly gave accurate predictions of HLA-A and HLA-B alleles. Rarity marked most TCR sequences, yet some public TCRs occurred in many donors. Previous analysis showed most TCR beta V segments were productive about 87% or about 30% of the time.

It was with 60 Vbeta and 13 Jbeta primers that the PCR ran. TCRdb keeps only in-frame clones here, not all; method: immunoSEQ multiplex PCR. This sample has 130,000 to 150,000 clones, with around 78% found just once. V was trimmed by 0 bases and J by 5 bases, leaving 10 bases between them. Per the germline V gene, CDR1 is SNHLY and CDR2 is FYNNEI. This CDR3 has 14 residues. This chain uses TRBV2 with TRBJ1-2, with a possible D match to TRBD1 (5 bases). Sequenced sample: PBMCs. The source is a male donor in good health and CMV-seronegative. The CDR3 nucleotides read TGTGCCAGCAGTGAAGCAGGGGTCTTTTATGGCTACACCTTC. Its translation is CASSEAGVFYGYTF.